This entry is about one T cell receptor (beta chain). Its antigen is unknown. Sequencing was performed with immunoSEQ multiplex PCR; in TCRdb, only in-frame clones are kept and a portion is missing. The table includes approximately 27,000 clones, 60% to 85% detected once. CDR1 SGHRS and CDR2 YFSETQ come from the germline V gene. The V and J ends lost 4 bases and 7 bases, in that order; junction bases with no gene match: 3. The CDR3 is 15 amino acids. This record belongs to a study of CD4 T cells in relation to SARS-CoV-2 and coronaviruses. Unexposed donor CD4+ T cells date from about 2011-2018, before the COVID-19 pandemic. After about 10 days of culture, CD4+ T cells were isolated.

Material for sequencing was CD4+ T cells from PBMCs, cultured in vitro. This receptor was obtained from a human donor in good health. The chain combines TRBV5-1 with TRBJ2-2; 14 positions agree with TRBD2. The CDR3 spells CASSPGLAGGGELFF. Here the CDR3 DNA reads TGCGCCAGCAGCCCTGGACTAGCGGGGGGCGGGGAGCTGTTTTTT.